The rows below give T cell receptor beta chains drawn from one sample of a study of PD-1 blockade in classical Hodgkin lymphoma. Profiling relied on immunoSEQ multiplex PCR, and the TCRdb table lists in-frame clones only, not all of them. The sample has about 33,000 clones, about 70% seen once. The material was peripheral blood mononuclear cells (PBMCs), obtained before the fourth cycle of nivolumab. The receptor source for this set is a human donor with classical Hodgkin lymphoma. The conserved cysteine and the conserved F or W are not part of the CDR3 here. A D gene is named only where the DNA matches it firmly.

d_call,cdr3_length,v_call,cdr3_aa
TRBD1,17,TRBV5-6,ASSRTVWEGQGVETEAF
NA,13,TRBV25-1,ASSEFRQTQETQY
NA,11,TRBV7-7,ASSSIGGYEQY
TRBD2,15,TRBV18,ASSPPGGGLAGLQQY
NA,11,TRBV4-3,ASSGHRGYEAF
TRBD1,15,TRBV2,ASSDSMTGGIYNEQF
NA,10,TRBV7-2,ASSLGWQPQH
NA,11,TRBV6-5,ASSYREHQPQH
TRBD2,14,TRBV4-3,ASSPTGTSGSYEQY
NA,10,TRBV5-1,ATWEGSGEQY
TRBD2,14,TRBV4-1,ASSQGWGGAIYEQY
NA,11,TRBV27,ASSLQISEKLF
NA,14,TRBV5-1,ASSLGLSATNEKLF
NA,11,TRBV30,AWNLGSQDTQY
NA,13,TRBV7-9,ASSLADSSNYGYT
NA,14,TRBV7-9,ASSPPSSATNEKLF
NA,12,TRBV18,ASSPGHQNTEAF
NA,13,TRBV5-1,ASSSRLSNTGELF
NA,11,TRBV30,AWTLARYNEQF
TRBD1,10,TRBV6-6,ASQGGGTEAF
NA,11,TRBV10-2,ASSGVVSYEQY
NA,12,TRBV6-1,ASSEVGLYNEQF
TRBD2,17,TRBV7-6,ASSSPGSGGATAYNEQF
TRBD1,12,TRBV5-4,ASSAGQVDQPQH
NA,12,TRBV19,ASSTTPGTDTQY
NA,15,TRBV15,ATSREGAGAMKETQY
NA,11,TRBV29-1,SVERSTTGEQY
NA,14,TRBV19,ASSPSFGQLQETQY
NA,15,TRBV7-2,ASSSAPDIINTGELF
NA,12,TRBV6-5,ASTARGTTYEQY
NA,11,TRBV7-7,ASSLQGVETQY
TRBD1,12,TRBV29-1,SVVSGQGGIGAF
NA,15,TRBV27,ASTRRGGVSANYGYT
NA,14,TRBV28,ASSPPSKGPGQPQH
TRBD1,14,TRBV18,ASSPNRGRSSYEQY
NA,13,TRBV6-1,ASTKEWQPGETQY
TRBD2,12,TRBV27,ASSLIAGGGELF
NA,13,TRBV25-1,ASSESSAGGGGAF
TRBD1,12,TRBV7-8,ASSSDRVDTEAF
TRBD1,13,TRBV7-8,ASSLTTGGRQPQH
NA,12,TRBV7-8,ASSLEGVNTEAF
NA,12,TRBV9,ASNPGAENQPQH
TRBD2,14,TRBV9,ASSVYSGGTMDTQY
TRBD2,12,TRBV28,ASKFSGRTDTQY